The 11 T cell receptor beta chains below were found in one sample sequenced in a study of regulatory T cells in long-lasting Graves disease. Library construction for TCR beta used iRepertoire HTBI primers and Arm-PCR of CDR3 regions. From the multiplex PCR reads, TCRdb called clonotypes with MiXCR, one entry per CDR3 protein. Of roughly 400,000 distinct CDR3 sequences in the sample, around 21% are singletons; the top ten hold roughly 20%. Stated time point: persistent/refractory GD, antithyroid drugs over 5 years with positive TRAb. Extracted RNA from PBMCs served as the source of the TCR library. Here the sequenced sample was peripheral blood mononuclear cells (PBMCs), taken when the disease was refractory, from a patient treated with antithyroid drugs. The source of these receptors is a female donor with Graves disease.

As concerns this clonotype: This may arise from a read error, as a much more abundant clone is one base away. The chain employs TRBV5-1 and TRBJ1-2; D not resolved. This CDR3 contains 15 residues. The V end was cut by 3 bases, the J end by 0 bases, with 12 bases between. CDR1 and CDR2 (germline): SGHRS, YFSETQ. Here the CDR3 DNA reads TGCGCCAGCAGCTCGGACGCGGTAGCTAACTATGGCTACACCTTC. Amino acids: CASSSDAVANYGYTF.

This clonotype has only a few counts. V usage is TRBV6-1 and J usage is TRBJ2-2, with 7 bases aligning to TRBD2. Trimming took 7 bases from V and 5 from J; bases not matched to a gene: 7. The germline V gene has CDR1 MNHNS and CDR2 SASEGT. The CDR3 has 14 residues. CDR3 sequence (DNA): TGTGCCAGCATCAGCGGGATGGGTACCGGGGAGCTGTTTTTT. Translation gives CASISGMGTGELFF.

This rearrangement joins TRBV15 to TRBJ2-1; a possible D gene is TRBD1 (7 bases). The CDR3 contains 18 residues. V gave up 0 bases and J gave up 4 bases, with 19 bases separating them. CDR1 and CDR2 (germline): LNHNV, YYDKDF (reference sequence). CDR3 nucleotide sequence: TGTGCCACCAGCAGAGAGTCCAGGGGGGCGGGATTGTACAATGAGCAGTTCTTC. Encoded protein: CATSRESRGAGLYNEQFF.

This clonotype was picked up many times. The chain uses TRBV6-1 and TRBJ1-5; no clear D. Trimming left V 1 base short and J 0 bases short, with 13 bases between. Germline loops: CDR1 MNHNS, CDR2 SASEGT. The CDR3 is 17 residues long. For the CDR3, the DNA is TGTGCCAGCAGTGAAGGGGCCGGAAGCTCTAGCAATCAGCCCCAGCATTTT. This encodes CASSEGAGSSSNQPQHF.

Concerning this clonotype: A read error may be the cause here, since a much bigger clone is one base away. The V gene is TRBV6-5, the J gene TRBJ2-7; TRBD1 matches at 9 bases. Germline V gene lookup returns CDR1 MNHEY and CDR2 SVGAGI. This CDR3 has 14 residues. Here the CDR3 DNA reads TGTGCCAGCAGTTACGGGACAGGGTCCTACGGGCAGTACTTC. Translating it yields CASSYGTGSYGQYF.

This clonotype showed up many times. The genes are TRBV12-3 or TRBV12-4 and TRBJ2-5; maybe TRBD1 (6 bases). This CDR3 is built from 15 residues. V lost 6 bases, J lost 4 bases, and 18 bases lay in between. The CDR3 region is CASRREQGSPETQYF. The DNA of the CDR3 is TGTGCCAGCAGACGAGAGCAGGGGTCCCCAGAGACCCAGTACTTC.

The chain combines TRBV7-2 with TRBJ1-6; 8 positions agree with TRBD1. CDR3 length: 15 amino acids. The V and J ends lost 5 bases and 8 bases, in that order; junction bases with no gene match: 8. Germline loops: CDR1 SGHTA, CDR2 FQGNSA. DNA for the CDR3: TGTGCCAGCAGCGCTTCGGACAGGGTTTATTCACCCCTCCACTTT. This gives the protein CASSASDRVYSPLHF.

This clonotype was seen ten or more times. The rearrangement uses TRBV13 and TRBJ2-5; weak D call: TRBD2 (5 bases). Germline V gene lookup returns CDR1 PRHDT and CDR2 FYEKMQ (reference sequence). Deletions cut 3 bases from V and 5 bases from J, with 16 bases between. The length of the CDR3 is 15 residues. CDR3 bases: TGTGCCAGCAGCTTTGAAGTGAGAGGGAAGGAGACCCAGTACTTC. Amino acid sequence: CASSFEVRGKETQYF.

This clonotype has just a few counts. J is TRBJ2-7 and V is TRBV6-1, with 14 bases identical to TRBD2. This CDR3 is built from 17 residues. The germline gives CDR1 MNHNS, CDR2 SASEGT. J was trimmed by 7 bases and V by 7 bases; bases with no gene match: 15. The CDR3 DNA reads as TGTGCCAGCACCACGGGGACTAGCGGGAGCCTAAGGACGGAGCAGTACTTC. Residues: CASTTGTSGSLRTEQYF.

The J gene is TRBJ1-2, the V gene TRBV29-1; possibly TRBD1 for D (6 bases). V lost 7 bases and J lost 3, with 15 bases in between. The CDR3 is 13 residues long. Germline CDR1 reads SQVTM; CDR2 reads ANQGSEA. This chain's CDR3 is CSAGDNYDYGYTF. The DNA of the CDR3 is TGCAGCGCAGGGGACAACTATGACTATGGCTACACCTTC.

This clonotype was counted many times. V is TRBV27 and J is TRBJ1-2; D gene uncertain. This CDR3 is built from 15 residues. CDR1 MNHEY and CDR2 SMNVEV come from the germline V gene (reference sequence). The ends were cut back, 2 bases at V and 6 bases at J, with 16 bases in the middle. The CDR3 loop is CASSLTGLAPHGYTF. In DNA form, the CDR3 reads TGTGCCAGCAGTTTAACCGGCTTAGCCCCCCATGGCTACACCTTC.